Sequencing of this T cell receptor (beta chain) was carried out in a study of CD8+ T cells in alopecia areata (dated by TCRdb to 2017 to 2018). In terms of the full investigation: The treated patients took part in an open-label pilot trial in which moderate-to-severe alopecia areata was treated with oral tofacitinib at 5 to 10 mg twice daily. RNA was obtained with the PAXgene miRNA kit for fixed scalp, the miRNeasy kit for PBMCs, and the RNeasy kit for mouse skin. Biopsies were taken from tofacitinib-treated patients at baseline and again at 4 and 24 weeks into treatment, and several of those patients also had a later scalp biopsy. TCRbeta CDR3 regions were amplified by immunoSEQ multiplex PCR with 35 Vbeta forward and 13 Jbeta reverse primers. Scalp clonality was compared across normal scalp (n=4), patchy alopecia areata scalp (n=8), and alopecia totalis/universalis scalp (n=8). Human TCRbeta sequencing covered scalp tissue and sorted CD4+ and CD8+ peripheral blood T cells from patchy and totalis/universalis alopecia areata patients and healthy controls. The study used high-throughput TCRbeta sequencing to examine T cell clonal expansion in alopecia areata, in both the C3H/HeJ mouse model and human patients. Patients stayed on tofacitinib for 6 to 18 months and then had 6 months of follow-up off drug so that delayed response and recurrence could be assessed.

Overall results and qualifications from the work: Compared with normal scalp, lesional scalp, particularly in alopecia totalis/universalis, had higher clonality and more expanded CD8+ clones, which suggests antigenic drive. Shared TCR sequences between patients were less evident than in mice, which may be partly attributable to HLA diversity in the patient population. Resident alphabeta T cells in normal human skin are also sequenced, complicating scalp TCR repertoire analysis, unlike mouse skin dominated by gammadelta T cells.

Sequences SQVTM (CDR1) and ANQGSEA (CDR2) are obtained from the germline V gene. The CDR3 covers 13 residues, taking in both the cysteine and the phenylalanine. Here the CDR3 DNA is all that survives: 39 bases in frame from base 1. V is shortened by 0 bases, J by 4 bases, and the region joining them spans 10 bases. The library was made by the immunoSEQ multiplex PCR assay. RNA was extracted from all samples and reverse transcribed into cDNA as template for TCR sequencing. SuperScript III was used to make first-strand cDNA, primed with a 2:1 mix of oligo-dT and random hexamers. A synthetic immune receptor repertoire was used to assess amplification bias, and residual bias was removed computationally. The paper's data handling went like this. Raw reads were preprocessed to remove errors, and CDR3 was defined by IMGT conventions from the conserved cysteine to phenylalanine. To get clonality, Shannon entropy was normalized by log2 of the number of productive unique TCRs and the result was subtracted from 1. CD4 or CD8 identity of scalp clones was inferred by cross-referencing scalp TCRbeta sequences with sorted blood CD4 and CD8 repertoires. TCRdb took over this immuneACCESS table, retaining in-frame rearrangements with V and J assigned. Such tables are incomplete; in checked studies, under half of the missing clones stem from an unresolved V gene, and the remainder is unexplained. The V and J calls and the clone size are those of that table, but D and trimming were determined from the DNA. This sample gives 150,000 or so clones in total; more than 45% of them show up just once. In total, the top ten clones hold approximately 7% of the sample.

In regard to this clone: Which antigen it targets is not known. No base quality information exists; no much larger clone differs at one position.

Lesional scalp punch biopsies and peripheral blood were collected from alopecia areata patients. PBMCs were separated by density centrifugation and stained for CD3, CD4 and CD8, after which CD4+ and CD8+ T cells were sorted on a FACSAria. This chain is built from TRBV29-1 and TRBJ2-7, with no confident D gene call. Sequencing was done on a sample of CD4+ T cells sorted from blood. The TCR originated in a human donor with alopecia areata. The DNA reads TGCAGCGTTGAAGAACGGAATAGGTACGAGCAGTACTTC. Its amino acids are CSVEERNRYEQYF.